This T cell receptor (beta chain) appears in the sequencing data of a study of post-analysis software for immune sequencing data. In its sample, this clonotype was seen a few times. The antigen is undetermined. Findings and caveats of the study: Elevated frequency relative to controls characterized roughly five TRBV segments in patients, TRBV5-6, TRBV5-1 and TRBV20-1 among them.

Germline V gene sequence: CDR1 SGHTA, CDR2 FQGTGA. V lost 5 bases, J lost 1 base, and 14 bases lay in between. CDR3 size: 15 residues. Every TCR beta cDNA library bore unique molecular identifiers. TCRdb re-called the PCR reads with MiXCR, one entry per CDR3 protein. The sample carries fewer than 700,000 distinct CDR3 sequences, 44% recorded once. The source is a girl aged 5 to 17 with multiple sclerosis. The source material was blood. The gene calls are TRBV7-3 and TRBJ1-1, with D possibly TRBD1 on 6 matching bases. CDR3 loop: CASSPAPGQNTEAFF. The CDR3 DNA reads as TGTGCCAGCAGCCCGGCCCCGGGACAGAACACTGAAGCTTTCTTT.